This T cell receptor beta chain was captured in a study of Graves' ophthalmopathy and Graves' hyperthyroidism. Whole-study context: Stable hyperthyroid donors showed no ophthalmopathy during 18 months follow-up. Study findings and constraints: Using 13 signatures, a model distinguished ophthalmopathy from stable hyperthyroidism, reaching around 90% sensitivity and 80% to 83% specificity. Most expanded clonotypes from thyroid (those above 0.001 frequency) were also found in blood.

The V and J ends lost 0 bases and 7 bases respectively, with 9 bases between them. The CDR3 extends over 13 amino acids. Looked up from germline, CDR1 is SEHNR and CDR2 is FQNEAQ (reference sequence). CDR3 regions of TCR beta were amplified from RNA transcripts. First-round RT-PCR used HTBI primers; second-round multiplex PCR followed. TCRdb re-derived calls from the multiplex PCR reads in MiXCR, one entry per CDR3 protein. The sample holds over a million distinct CDR3 sequences; 35% to 40% are singletons and the top ten take 11%. The sample holds many counts of this clonotype. The antigen is undetermined.

Material: peripheral blood or thyroid tissue (not recorded which). The chain carries TRBV7-9 and TRBJ1-1, with no clear D. The origin of this receptor is an adult man with Graves' hyperthyroidism. CDR3 in amino acids: CASSLALRSEAFF. As DNA, the CDR3 is TGTGCCAGCAGCTTAGCTCTCCGCAGTGAAGCTTTCTTT.